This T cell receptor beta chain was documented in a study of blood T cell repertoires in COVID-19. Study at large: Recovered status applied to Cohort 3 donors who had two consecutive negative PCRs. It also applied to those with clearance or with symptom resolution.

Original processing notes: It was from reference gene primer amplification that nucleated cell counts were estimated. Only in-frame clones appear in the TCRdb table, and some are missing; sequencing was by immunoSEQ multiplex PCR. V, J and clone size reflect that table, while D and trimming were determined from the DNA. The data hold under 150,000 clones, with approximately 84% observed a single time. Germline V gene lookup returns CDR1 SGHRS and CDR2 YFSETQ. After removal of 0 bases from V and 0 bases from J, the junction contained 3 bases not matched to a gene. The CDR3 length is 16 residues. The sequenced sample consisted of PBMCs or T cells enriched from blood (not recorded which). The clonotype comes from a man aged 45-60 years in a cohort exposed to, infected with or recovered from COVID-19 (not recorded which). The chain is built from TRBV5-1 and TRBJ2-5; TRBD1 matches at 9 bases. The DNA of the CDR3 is TGCGCCAGCAGCTTGGTGACAGGGGGGTACCAAGAGACCCAGTACTTC. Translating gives CASSLVTGGYQETQYF.